The sequence of this TCR beta chain was determined in a study of shared clonotypes between healthy human individuals. This CDR3 has 15 residues. V lost 7 bases, J lost 7 bases, and 17 bases lay in between. Germline-derived CDR1 and CDR2 are SGHVS and FNYEAQ. Sequencing was performed with immunoSEQ multiplex PCR; in TCRdb, only in-frame clones are kept and a portion is missing. This table has 2.5 million or so clones, roughly 92% appearing once. This receptor was obtained from a man in his late teens or twenties in good health. The chain has TRBV7-6 and TRBJ1-6, with D tentatively TRBD1 (5 bases). What was sequenced was naive CD4+ T cells sorted from blood. Sample subset: CD45RA+ positively selected. CDR3 sequence reads: CASKRGGGGNSPLHF. The CDR3 nucleotides read TGTGCCAGCAAGAGGGGCGGAGGCGGCAATTCACCCCTCCACTTT.